A single sample is the source of the 3 T cell receptor beta chains below, sequenced in a study of blood T cells in healthy people across ages. Primed by a sample-barcoded 5' primer and a J-beta primer mix, a second PCR proceeded for about 6 to 12 cycles. TCRdb recomputed calls from the 5' RACE reads with MiXCR, one row per CDR3 protein. The sample carries more than 650,000 distinct CDR3 sequences, roughly 25% recorded once. This sample also belongs to another study, concerning T cells of mothers and their children.

The material sequenced was blood. The source is a boy under 18 in good health.

The chain employs TRBV5-6 and TRBJ2-2; 9 nucleotides agree with TRBD1. V shed 4 bases, J shed 3 bases, and the junction held 16 bases outside the gene matches. The CDR3 extends over 19 amino acids. The germline V gene has CDR1 SGHDT and CDR2 YYEEEE. The CDR3 region has the DNA TGTGCCAGCAGCCCCGCCCTGCAATACAGGGGGCACGACACCGGGGAGCTGTTTTTT. Amino acid sequence: CASSPALQYRGHDTGELFF.

The chain links TRBV20-1 to TRBJ2-7; D may correspond to TRBD1 or TRBD2 (5 bases each). The V gene lost 3 bases and the J gene lost 4 bases, with 22 bases spanning the gap. The CDR3 is 16 residues long. Germline assignment: CDR1 DFQATT and CDR2 SNEGSKA (reference sequence). CDR3 in DNA: TGCAGTGCTAGGAGGGGCCTAGGAATAGGGGTATACGAGCAGTACTTC. Protein: CSARRGLGIGVYEQYF.

The chain recombines TRBV20-1 with TRBJ1-1; maybe TRBD1 (6 bases). Trimming stripped 0 bases from V and 4 bases from J, with 15 bases between. The CDR3 runs to 15 residues. Germline V gives CDR1 DFQATT, CDR2 SNEGSKA (reference sequence). For the CDR3, the DNA is TGCAGTGCTAGAGAGCCTATCAGGGGTAGCACTGAAGCTTTCTTT. Translating gives CSAREPIRGSTEAFF.